A single sample is the source of the 25 T cell receptor beta chains below, sequenced in a study of T-cell memory formation after mild COVID-19. TCRdb re-analysed the 5' RACE reads in MiXCR, keeping a single row per CDR3 protein. The top ten clones hold around an eighth of a sample with fewer than 450,000 distinct CDR3 sequences, more than 20% of them seen once. The source material was PBMCs or a T cell subset sorted from them (not recorded which). These TCRs come from an adult woman who had mild COVID-19 (a few samples of this study predate the infection). Cell type and time point are not known.

This clonotype was seen a handful of times. The chain recombines TRBV12-3 or TRBV12-4 with TRBJ2-1; D unclear. The CDR3 extends over 13 amino acids. V lost 2 bases, J lost 8 bases, and 10 bases lay in between. The CDR3 spells CASSLRGWHEQFF. DNA of the CDR3: TGTGCCAGCAGTTTAAGAGGATGGCATGAGCAGTTCTTC.

CDR3 coding DNA: TGCGCCAGCAGCCAAGAAGGACAACTGTATGGCTACACCTTC. It translates to CASSQEGQLYGYTF. The chain recombines TRBV4-3 with TRBJ1-2; weak D call: TRBD1 (5 bases). The CDR3 runs 14 residues. Germline V gives CDR1 LGHNA, CDR2 YSLEER. V was clipped by 0 bases and J by 5 bases, with 10 bases between them.

This clonotype was found many times. The chain uses TRBV5-1 and TRBJ2-5; 9 bases are shared with TRBD2. Per the germline V gene, CDR1 is SGHRS and CDR2 is YFSETQ. Trimming removed 4 bases from V and 6 bases from J; junction bases left unmatched: 7. This CDR3 has 14 amino acids. This chain's CDR3 is CASSPQSGGKTQYF. In nucleotides, the CDR3 is TGCGCCAGCAGCCCCCAGAGCGGGGGGAAGACCCAGTACTTC.

The genes are TRBV7-4 and TRBJ2-1; unclear D gene. The ends were cut back, 6 bases at V and 6 bases at J, with 12 bases in the middle. The CDR3 extends over 13 amino acids. Looked up from germline, CDR1 is SGHVT and CDR2 is SQSDAQ. DNA of the CDR3: TGTGCCAGCAGGACGTTGAAAGTCAATGAGCAGTTCTTC. Amino acids: CASRTLKVNEQFF. Full variable domain (rest looked up from reference TRBV7-4 and TRBJ2-1): GAGVSQSPRYKVAKRGRDVALRCDSISGHVTLYWYRQTLGQGSEVLTYSQSDAQRDKSGRPSGRFSAERPERSVSTLKIQRTEQGDSAVYLCASRTLKVNEQFFGPGTRLTVL.

This chain connects TRBV10-3 to TRBJ1-2, with D tentatively TRBD1 (6 bases). The germline gives CDR1 ENHRY, CDR2 SYGVKD. This CDR3 is built from 13 residues. V gave up 3 bases and J gave up 13 bases, with 18 bases separating them. The CDR3 nucleotides are TGTGCCATCAGTGATTATGAATTGACAGGATTCACCTTC. Translation gives CAISDYELTGFTF.

In this sample, this clonotype turned up a few times. V and J are TRBV5-1 and TRBJ2-3, with D perhaps being TRBD1 or TRBD2 (6 bases each). V was trimmed by 6 bases and J by 2 bases, leaving 16 bases between them. Germline V CDR1 and CDR2: SGHRS, YFSETQ. The CDR3 loop spans 15 amino acids. CDR3: CASTRGTFNTDTQYF. CDR3 nucleotide sequence: TGCGCCAGCACCCGGGGGACATTCAACACAGATACGCAGTATTTT.

This clonotype has just a few counts. The chain recombines TRBV20-1 with TRBJ2-7; the match to TRBD2 covers 14 bases. J was trimmed by 1 base and V by 5 bases; bases with no gene match: 7. The CDR3 is 16 amino acids. CDR1 is DFQATT and CDR2 is SNEGSKA in the germline V gene (reference sequence). The CDR3 DNA is TGCAGTGCTTCGGGGACTAGCGGGAGTACGTCCTACGAGCAGTACTTC. This gives the protein CSASGTSGSTSYEQYF.

V is TRBV20-1 and J is TRBJ2-1; 10 bases are a match to TRBD2. The V gene's germline CDR1 is DFQATT and CDR2 SNEGSKA (reference sequence). The CDR3 totals 14 residues. The CDR3 DNA reads TGCAGAACTAGACTAGCGGGCTCCTACAATGAGCAGTTCTTC. It is translated as CRTRLAGSYNEQFF.

The table lists this clonotype with a few counts. This chain connects TRBV20-1 to TRBJ2-2, with D perhaps TRBD1 or TRBD2 (5 bases each). Per the germline V gene, CDR1 is DFQATT and CDR2 is SNEGSKA (reference sequence). V was pared by 5 bases and J by 8 bases, with 15 bases between. The CDR3 length is 13 residues. CDR3 nucleotide sequence: TGCAGTGCTGACCGGGACGATACGGGGGAGCTGTTTTTT. Amino acid sequence: CSADRDDTGELFF.

The chain uses TRBV9 and TRBJ2-3; 10 positions agree with TRBD2. V trimming: 3 bases; J trimming: 3 bases; junction bases outside the gene matches: 7. Germline V lookup: CDR1 SGDLS, CDR2 YYNGEE. The CDR3 runs to 16 residues. CDR3 nucleotide sequence: TGTGCCAGCAGCGACCGAGCGGGGGGGCCGACAGATACGCAGTATTTT. Protein: CASSDRAGGPTDTQYF.

This rearrangement joins TRBV12-3 or TRBV12-4 to TRBJ2-1; no definite D call. Trimming shortened V by 11 bases and J by 3 bases, and 17 bases separated the two germline ends. The CDR3 totals 14 residues. The CDR3 sequence: CACRSGTDYNEQFF. DNA for the CDR3: TGTGCCTGTCGGTCAGGTACTGACTACAATGAGCAGTTCTTC.

This chain uses TRBV20-1 with TRBJ2-1, with 8 bases matching TRBD2. J gave up 8 bases and V 8 bases, and 14 bases lay outside the gene matches. CDR1 and CDR2 from the germline V gene are DFQATT and SNEGSKA (reference sequence). The CDR3 consists of 14 residues. CDR3 region: CSTPGLGILDEQFF. The CDR3 bases are TGCAGTACACCGGGACTAGGGATATTGGATGAGCAGTTCTTC.

The chain has TRBV13 and TRBJ2-6; a weak D match, TRBD2 (6 bases). CDR1 is PRHDT and CDR2 is FYEKMQ in the germline V gene (reference sequence). The V end was cut by 4 bases, the J end by 2 bases, with 12 bases between. This CDR3 is built from 16 residues. The CDR3 protein is CASSSRRGPGANVLTF. CDR3 nucleotides: TGTGCCAGCAGCTCGAGGAGGGGACCTGGGGCCAACGTCCTGACTTTC.

The chain employs TRBV6-4 and TRBJ2-1; the D gene is possibly TRBD2 (6 bases). V was clipped by 8 bases and J by 5 bases, with 10 bases between them. The CDR3 runs to 12 residues. CDR1 MRHNA and CDR2 SNTAGT come from the germline V gene. This CDR3 reads CASGDSHNEQFF. CDR3 DNA: TGTGCCAGCGGGGACTCGCACAATGAGCAGTTCTTC.

This clonotype showed up many times. CDR3 residues: CASSSGRNNYEQYF. The CDR3 coding sequence is TGCGCCAGCAGCTCGGGACGGAACAACTACGAGCAGTACTTC. J is TRBJ2-7 and V is TRBV5-1; D possibly uses TRBD1 or TRBD2 (5 bases each). This CDR3 comprises 14 residues. Germline V lookup: CDR1 SGHRS, CDR2 YFSETQ. Deletions cut 3 bases from V and 3 bases from J, with 13 bases between.

This clonotype was seen many times. The J gene is TRBJ2-7, the V gene TRBV7-2, with 12 bases aligning to TRBD2. The CDR3 length is 15 residues. The V gene's germline CDR1 is SGHTA and CDR2 FQGNSA. Trimming took 3 bases from V and 6 from J; bases not matched to a gene: 6. The CDR3, as DNA: TGTGCCAGCAGCTTCCCGACTAGCGGGAGTGGCGAGCAGTACTTC. As protein: CASSFPTSGSGEQYF.

The chain uses TRBV20-1 and TRBJ1-1; TRBD1 matches 7 bases. V lost 2 bases and J lost 6; bases outside the gene matches: 6. The CDR3 spans 13 residues. The germline V gene has CDR1 DFQATT and CDR2 SNEGSKA (reference sequence). The CDR3 DNA follows: TGCAGTGCTAGAACCCACAGGGGCGCTGAAGCTTTCTTT. Translation gives CSARTHRGAEAFF.

This rearrangement joins TRBV12-3 or TRBV12-4 to TRBJ2-7; D is possibly TRBD1 (5 bases). Trimming took off 4 bases at V and 5 bases at J, with 18 bases between the two ends. The CDR3 loop spans 15 amino acids. DNA of the CDR3: TGTGCCAGCAGTTCTAGTAGACAGACAAGGAACGAGCAGTACTTC. This encodes CASSSSRQTRNEQYF.

This rearrangement joins TRBV9 to TRBJ1-1; unclear D gene. The germline V gene has CDR1 SGDLS and CDR2 YYNGEE. The CDR3 consists of 15 residues. V gave up 1 base and J gave up 5 bases, with 15 bases separating them. The CDR3 DNA follows: TGTGCCAGCAGCGTACAGTATTATGTGGATACTGAAGCTTTCTTT. It codes for CASSVQYYVDTEAFF.

In this sample, this clonotype turned up many times. The rearrangement links TRBV29-1 to TRBJ1-1; D is uncertain. With 7 bases removed from V and 3 bases from J, the gap between germline ends came to 15 bases. The germline V gene has CDR1 SQVTM and CDR2 ANQGSEA. The CDR3 totals 13 residues. CDR3 sequence: CSASSGWDTEAFF. CDR3 bases: TGCAGCGCCTCGTCGGGTTGGGACACTGAAGCTTTCTTT.

This clonotype was counted between two and nine times. The chain links TRBV5-6 to TRBJ2-7; the D gene is possibly TRBD1 (5 bases). CDR3 length equals 13 residues. Germline assignment: CDR1 SGHDT and CDR2 YYEEEE. The germline V and J ends were trimmed by 2 bases and 0 bases, with 6 bases remaining between them. Written as DNA, the CDR3 is TGTGCCAGCAGCTTAGGGGCCTCCTACGAGCAGTACTTC. This translates into CASSLGASYEQYF.

This clonotype appeared a few times. The V call is TRBV9, the J call TRBJ1-5, with 8 positions matching TRBD1. The CDR3 runs to 16 residues. The V segment lost 4 bases and the J segment 6 bases; nucleotides outside the gene matches: 12. The germline CDR1 and CDR2 sequences are SGDLS and YYNGEE. As DNA, the CDR3 is TGTGCCAGCAGCCCTTCCCTCGGACAGGGTGGTCAGCCCCAGCATTTT. The encoded protein is CASSPSLGQGGQPQHF.

The rearrangement joins TRBV5-5 to TRBJ2-1; possibly TRBD2 for D (7 bases). This CDR3 spans 16 amino acids. The germline gives CDR1 SGHKS, CDR2 YYEKEE (reference sequence). Trimming stripped 3 bases from V and 0 bases from J, with 13 bases between. The CDR3 protein is CASSWGGGSSYNEQFF. CDR3 in DNA: TGTGCCAGCAGCTGGGGGGGCGGGAGCTCCTACAATGAGCAGTTCTTC.

V and J are TRBV7-9 and TRBJ1-1, with a weak D call TRBD1 (5 bases). From germline, CDR1 is SEHNR and CDR2 FQNEAQ (reference sequence). This CDR3 spans 15 amino acids. Trimming cost V 1 base and J 2 bases, with 11 bases left between them. Here the CDR3 reads CASSLDSGGNTEAFF. Here the CDR3 DNA reads TGTGCCAGCAGCTTAGATTCGGGGGGAAACACTGAAGCTTTCTTT.

This clonotype showed up just a few times. The chain combines TRBV5-5 with TRBJ2-5; 7 nucleotides agree with TRBD1. Germline V gene lookup returns CDR1 SGHKS and CDR2 YYEKEE (reference sequence). Trimming removed 5 bases from V and 0 bases from J; junction bases left unmatched: 19. The CDR3 sequence is 19 residues long. CDR3 sequence: CASRGTGTALEWYQETQYF. The CDR3, as DNA: TGTGCCAGCAGGGGAACCGGGACAGCCTTGGAATGGTACCAAGAGACCCAGTACTTC. Combining the CDR3 with reference TRBV5-5 and TRBJ2-5 gives the whole variable domain DAGVTQSPTHLIKTRGQQVTLRCSPISGHKSVSWYQQVLGQGPQFIFQYYEKEERGRGNFPDRFSARQFPNYSSELNVNALLLGDSALYLCASRGTGTALEWYQETQYFGPGTRLLVL.